The clone carrying this T cell receptor (beta chain) was detected a few times. This entry belongs to a study of blood T cells in healthy people across ages. Trimming took 4 bases from V and 2 from J; bases not matched to a gene: 7. Germline CDR1 and CDR2: SEHNR and FQNEAQ (reference sequence). This CDR3 is 15 amino acids long. Using a J-beta primer mix together with a sample-barcoded 5' primer, a second PCR was run for roughly 6 to 12 cycles. TCRdb passed the 5' RACE reads through MiXCR, listing each CDR3 protein once. The repertoire consists of over 1,300,000 distinct CDR3 sequences, with 59% occurring once and the leading ten covering about 6.7%.

The sample comprised blood. The sequence was collected from a man between 18 and 29 years old in good health. The rearrangement joins TRBV7-9 to TRBJ2-7; 8 nucleotides align to TRBD1. The CDR3 spells CASSSRQGRAYEQYF. As DNA, the CDR3 is TGTGCCAGCAGCTCAAGACAGGGGAGAGCCTACGAGCAGTACTTC.